A single sample is the source of the 5 T cell receptor beta chains below, sequenced in a study of CD8+ T cells in alopecia areata. Sequencing used cDNA as its template, made by extracting RNA and reverse transcribing it. Data came from immunoSEQ multiplex PCR; TCRdb stores just in-frame clones and leaves some out. The sample holds 70,000 or so clones; roughly 30% are singletons and the top ten take 15%. As for treatment: oral pan-JAK inhibitor, 5-10 mg twice daily. The specimen comprised CD8+ T cells sorted from blood, sampled at week 4, from a patient treated with tofacitinib. These receptors all stem from a human donor with alopecia areata.

A few counts support this clone. This likely stems from a read error, as it lies one base from a far larger clone. The V gene is TRBV11-1, the J gene TRBJ2-1, with 12 bases aligning to TRBD2. Per germline, CDR1 SGHAT and CDR2 FQDESV (reference sequence). The CDR3 has 16 amino acids. After removal of 3 bases from V and 7 bases from J, the junction contained 7 bases not matched to a gene. The CDR3 sequence is CASSLVPSGRGNEQFF. The CDR3 region has the DNA TGTGCCAGCAGCTTGGTTCCTAGCGGGAGGGGGAATGAGCAGTTCTTC.

Concerning this clone: The same CDR3 is also encoded by other DNA sequences in this sample. The rearrangement links TRBV5-1 to TRBJ2-7; unclear D gene. V was trimmed by 0 bases and J by 7 bases, leaving 8 bases between them. CDR1 and CDR2 from the germline V gene are SGHRS and YFSETQ. CDR3 length equals 12 residues. As DNA, the CDR3 is TGCGCCAGCAGCTTGGTGGGTTATGAGCAGTACTTC. Protein: CASSLVGYEQYF. Full variable domain (outside the CDR3, taken from reference TRBV5-1 and TRBJ2-7): KAGVTQTPRYLIKTRGQQVTLSCSPISGHRSVSWYQQTPGQGLQFLFEYFSETQRNKGNFPGRFSGRQFSNSRSEMNVSTLELGDSALYLCASSLVGYEQYFGPGTRLTVT.

The rearrangement uses TRBV19 and TRBJ1-2, with D possibly being TRBD1 (5 bases). V was shortened by 10 bases and J by 8 bases, with 17 bases between the two germline ends. The CDR3 is made up of 12 amino acids. Germline-derived CDR1 and CDR2 are LNHDA and SQIVND (reference sequence). Here the CDR3 reads CATGTDMLGYTF. CDR3 in DNA: TGTGCCACCGGGACGGACATGTTGGGCTACACCTTC.

Ten or more counts support this clone. The chain recombines TRBV28 with TRBJ2-5; 9 bases map to TRBD1. Germline trimming cut 4 bases from V and 1 base from J; bases unmatched to any gene: 7. The CDR3 consists of 16 residues. Germline loops: CDR1 MDHEN, CDR2 SYDVKM. The CDR3, as DNA: TGTGCCAGCAGTTATCGACAGGGGGTTGTCCAAGAGACCCAGTACTTC. It is translated as CASSYRQGVVQETQYF.

This sequence joins TRBV29-1 and TRBJ1-1; D unclear. The CDR3 has 11 amino acids. Trimming shortened V by 0 bases and J by 3 bases, and 2 bases separated the two germline ends. From germline, CDR1 is SQVTM and CDR2 ANQGSEA. CDR3 nucleotide sequence: TGCAGCGTTGAAGATTACACTGAAGCTTTCTTT. Its translation: CSVEDYTEAFF.